Listed below are T cell receptor beta chains from one sample, sequenced in a study of shared clonotypes between healthy human individuals. The repertoire was sequenced with immunoSEQ multiplex PCR; TCRdb's copy has only in-frame clones and lacks some. The repertoire holds about 800,000 clones, with about 97% as singletons. Sample: naive CD8+ T cells sorted from blood. These receptors were obtained from a man aged 25-40 years in good health. The CDR3 runs from the conserved cysteine through the conserved F or W. A D gene is named only where the DNA matches it firmly. Where a row states a size, it is once, few, many or the class of an expanded clone; other rows omit it.

d_call	v_call	clone_size	j_call	cdr3_nt	cdr3_aa
NA	TRBV4-2	NA	TRBJ1-2	TGTGCCAGCAGCCAAGATATGTCGACCGCCCTCTATGGCTACACCTTC	CASSQDMSTALYGYTF
TRBD1	TRBV5-1	NA	TRBJ2-1	TGCGCCAGCAGCTTGGGGACAGGGGGCTCCTACAATGAGCAGTTCTTC	CASSLGTGGSYNEQFF
TRBD1	TRBV5-8	NA	TRBJ1-5	TGTGCCAGCAGCTACCGGGACAGAAATCAGCCCCAGCATTTT	CASSYRDRNQPQHF
TRBD2	TRBV9	NA	TRBJ2-3	TGTGCCAGCAGCCCCCTTGGGGGACTAGCCACAGATACGCAGTATTTT	CASSPLGGLATDTQYF
NA	TRBV29-1	NA	TRBJ2-2	TGCAGCGCGGACAGACAGAACACCGGGGAGCTGTTTTTT	CSADRQNTGELFF
NA	TRBV29-1	NA	TRBJ2-2	TGCAGCGTTAGACAGGAGAACACCGGGGAGCTGTTTTTT	CSVRQENTGELFF
NA	TRBV27	NA	TRBJ2-3	TGTGCCAGCAGTCACCGGGCCCCAGAAACAGATACGCAGTATTTT	CASSHRAPETDTQYF
NA	TRBV29-1	NA	TRBJ2-1	TGCAGCGTTGAACCACTAGATTACGATGAGCAGTTCTTC	CSVEPLDYDEQFF
NA	TRBV4-1	NA	TRBJ2-7	TGCGCCAGCAGCCAAGATTCGCAGAGGGGGGCGGGGGAGCAGTACTTC	CASSQDSQRGAGEQYF
NA	TRBV4-1	NA	TRBJ2-5	TGCGCCAGCAGCCAGGCTGGGACAACCCAAGAGACCCAGTACTTC	CASSQAGTTQETQYF
TRBD2	TRBV30	NA	TRBJ2-7	TGTGCCTGGAGTGAAGGGCTAGCGGGAGCCTACGAGCAGTACTTC	CAWSEGLAGAYEQYF
NA	TRBV7-9	once	TRBJ2-7	TGTGCCAGCAGCTCCCTCCCAGTTTCCTACGAGCAGTACTTC	CASSSLPVSYEQYF
TRBD1	TRBV11-2	NA	TRBJ2-7	TGTGCCAGCAGCTACCGACAGGGTTACGAGCAGTACTTC	CASSYRQGYEQYF
TRBD1	TRBV7-9	once	TRBJ1-1	TGTGCCAGCAGCCGGACAGGAGAAGTCACTGAAGCTTTCTTT	CASSRTGEVTEAFF
TRBD1	TRBV27	NA	TRBJ1-1	TGTGCCAGCAGTTCAGGCCGACAGGGGGTAGAGAACACTGAAGCTTTCTTT	CASSSGRQGVENTEAFF
NA	TRBV5-1	once	TRBJ2-1	TGCGCCAGCAGCTTGTCTACTTACAATGAGCAGTTCTTC	CASSLSTYNEQFF
NA	TRBV28	NA	TRBJ2-7	TGTGCCAGCAGTAATGACGATCCCTCCTCCTACGAGCAGTACTTC	CASSNDDPSSYEQYF
TRBD2	TRBV27	NA	TRBJ2-7	TGTGCCAGCAGTTGGGGGGGAAAGATTTACGAGCAGTACTTC	CASSWGGKIYEQYF
TRBD2	TRBV29-1	NA	TRBJ2-1	TGCAGCGTCCGACTACTAGCGGGAGGGTACAATGAGCAGTTCTTC	CSVRLLAGGYNEQFF
NA	TRBV2	NA	TRBJ2-7	TGTGCCAGCCTTCCGGGATCTTACGAGCAGTACTTC	CASLPGSYEQYF
TRBD1	TRBV4-1	NA	TRBJ2-1	TGCGCCAGCAGCCAAGAGAGGTGGACAGGTGAGCAGTTCTTC	CASSQERWTGEQFF
TRBD2	TRBV6-6	NA	TRBJ2-1	TGTGCCAGCAGTCTTTATAGCGGGAGGTTTTTCAATGAGCAGTTCTTC	CASSLYSGRFFNEQFF
TRBD1	TRBV7-9	NA	TRBJ2-5	TGTGCCAGCAGCTCCGGACAGGGGGAGACCCAGTACTTC	CASSSGQGETQYF
NA	TRBV15	once	TRBJ2-7	TGTGCCACCAGCTCAAGAGGCCCATATTCGTCCGAGCAGTACTTC	CATSSRGPYSSEQYF
NA	TRBV27	NA	TRBJ2-7	TGTGCCAGCAGTTTATTCGGAGACGACCCCTACGAGCAGTACTTC	CASSLFGDDPYEQYF